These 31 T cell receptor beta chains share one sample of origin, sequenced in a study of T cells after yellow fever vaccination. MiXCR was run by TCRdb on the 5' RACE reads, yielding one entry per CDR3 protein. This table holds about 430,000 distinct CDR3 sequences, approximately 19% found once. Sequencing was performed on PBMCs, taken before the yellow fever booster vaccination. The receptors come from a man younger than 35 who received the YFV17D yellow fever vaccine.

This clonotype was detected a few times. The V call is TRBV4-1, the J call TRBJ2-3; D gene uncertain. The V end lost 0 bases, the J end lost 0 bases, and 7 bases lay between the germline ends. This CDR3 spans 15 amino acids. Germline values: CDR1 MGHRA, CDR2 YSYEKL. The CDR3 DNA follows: TGCGCCAGCAGCCAAGAACTCCCGAGCACAGATACGCAGTATTTT. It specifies CASSQELPSTDTQYF.

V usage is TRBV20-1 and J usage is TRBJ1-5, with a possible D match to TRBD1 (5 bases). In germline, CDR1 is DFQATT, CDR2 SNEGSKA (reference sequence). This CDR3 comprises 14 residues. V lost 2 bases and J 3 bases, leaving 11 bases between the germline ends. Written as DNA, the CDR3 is TGCAGTGCTAGACCCAGGGTGAACAATCAGCCCCAGCATTTT. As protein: CSARPRVNNQPQHF.

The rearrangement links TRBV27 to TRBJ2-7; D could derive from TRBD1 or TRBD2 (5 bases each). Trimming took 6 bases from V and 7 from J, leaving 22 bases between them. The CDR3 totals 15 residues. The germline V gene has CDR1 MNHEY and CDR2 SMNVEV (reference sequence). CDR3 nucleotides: TGTGCCAGCAGACAAACCGGGACGAGCTCGTGGGAGCAGTACTTC. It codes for CASRQTGTSSWEQYF.

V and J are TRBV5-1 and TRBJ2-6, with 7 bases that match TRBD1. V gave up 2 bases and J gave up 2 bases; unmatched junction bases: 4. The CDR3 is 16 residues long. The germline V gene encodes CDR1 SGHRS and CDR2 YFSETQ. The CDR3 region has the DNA TGCGCCAGCAGCTTACCCAGGGGGACTGGGGCCAACGTCCTGACTTTC. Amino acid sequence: CASSLPRGTGANVLTF. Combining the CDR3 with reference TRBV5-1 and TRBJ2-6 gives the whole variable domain KAGVTQTPRYLIKTRGQQVTLSCSPISGHRSVSWYQQTPGQGLQFLFEYFSETQRNKGNFPGRFSGRQFSNSRSEMNVSTLELGDSALYLCASSLPRGTGANVLTFGAGSRLTVL.

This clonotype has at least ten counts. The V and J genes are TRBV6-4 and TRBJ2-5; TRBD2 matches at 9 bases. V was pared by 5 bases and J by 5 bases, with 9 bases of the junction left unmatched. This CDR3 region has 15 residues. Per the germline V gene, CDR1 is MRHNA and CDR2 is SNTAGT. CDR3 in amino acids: CASSLIAGAGETQYF. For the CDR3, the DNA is TGTGCCAGCAGTCTTATAGCGGGGGCCGGGGAGACCCAGTACTTC.

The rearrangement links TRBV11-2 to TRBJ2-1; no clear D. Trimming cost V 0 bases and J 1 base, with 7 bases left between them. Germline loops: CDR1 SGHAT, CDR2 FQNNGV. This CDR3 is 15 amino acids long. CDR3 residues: CASSLDGRSYNEQFF. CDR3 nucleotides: TGTGCCAGCAGCTTAGATGGCAGGTCCTACAATGAGCAGTTCTTC.

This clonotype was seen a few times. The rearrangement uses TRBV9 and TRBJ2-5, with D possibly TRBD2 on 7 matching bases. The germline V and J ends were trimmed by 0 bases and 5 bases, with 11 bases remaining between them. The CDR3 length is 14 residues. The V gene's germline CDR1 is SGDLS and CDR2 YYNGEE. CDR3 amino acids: CASSVGEGVETQYF. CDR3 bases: TGTGCCAGCAGCGTAGGGGAGGGGGTCGAGACCCAGTACTTC.

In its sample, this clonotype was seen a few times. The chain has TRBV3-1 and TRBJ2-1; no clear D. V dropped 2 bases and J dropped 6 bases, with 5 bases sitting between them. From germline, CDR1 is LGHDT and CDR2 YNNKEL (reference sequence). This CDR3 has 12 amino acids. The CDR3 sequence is CASSQRSNEQFF. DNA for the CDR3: TGTGCCAGCAGCCAACGGAGCAATGAGCAGTTCTTC.

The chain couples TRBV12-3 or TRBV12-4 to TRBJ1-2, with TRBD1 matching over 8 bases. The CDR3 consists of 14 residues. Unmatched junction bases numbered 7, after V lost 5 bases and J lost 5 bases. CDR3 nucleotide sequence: TGTGCCAGCAGTATACAGGGGGGAGGATATGGCTACACCTTC. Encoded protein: CASSIQGGGYGYTF.

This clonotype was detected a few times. The CDR3 spells CAISEWGYEAFF. The DNA for the CDR3 is TGTGCCATCAGTGAGTGGGGTTATGAAGCTTTCTTT. The chain couples TRBV10-3 to TRBJ1-1; no firm D call. With 1 base removed from V and 7 bases from J, the gap between germline ends came to 7 bases. The CDR3 contains 12 residues. The germline gives CDR1 ENHRY, CDR2 SYGVKD.

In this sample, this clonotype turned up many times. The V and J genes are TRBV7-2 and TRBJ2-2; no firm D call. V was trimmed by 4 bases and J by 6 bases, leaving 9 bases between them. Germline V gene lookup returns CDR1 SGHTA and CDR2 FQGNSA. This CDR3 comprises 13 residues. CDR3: CASSSDLAGELFF. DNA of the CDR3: TGTGCCAGCAGCTCGGACCTGGCCGGGGAGCTGTTTTTT.

The CDR3 sequence: CASSPKRSPLGAEAFF. The CDR3 DNA is TGTGCCAGCTCACCCAAAAGGAGTCCCTTAGGCGCTGAAGCTTTCTTT. This rearrangement joins TRBV18 to TRBJ1-1; D gene uncertain. The CDR3 spans 16 residues. Trimming left V 3 bases short and J 6 bases short, with 20 bases between. Looked up from germline, CDR1 is KGHSH and CDR2 is LQKENI.

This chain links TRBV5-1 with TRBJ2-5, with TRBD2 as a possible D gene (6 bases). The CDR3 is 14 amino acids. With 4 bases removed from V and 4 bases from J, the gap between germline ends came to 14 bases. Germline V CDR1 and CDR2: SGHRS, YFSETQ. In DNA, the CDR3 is TGCGCCAGCAGCGGAGGGACCTCGGGAGAGACCCAGTACTTC. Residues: CASSGGTSGETQYF.

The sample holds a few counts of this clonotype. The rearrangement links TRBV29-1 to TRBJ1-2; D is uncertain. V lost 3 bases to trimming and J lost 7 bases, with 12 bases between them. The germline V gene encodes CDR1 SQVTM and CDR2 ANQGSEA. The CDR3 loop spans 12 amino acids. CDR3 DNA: TGCAGCGTTGAGGGATTGGAGCTTGGCTACACCTTC. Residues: CSVEGLELGYTF. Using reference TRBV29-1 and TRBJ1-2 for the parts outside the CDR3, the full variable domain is SAVISQKPSRDICQRGTSLTIQCQVDSQVTMMFWYRQQPGQSLTLIATANQGSEATYESGFVIDKFPISRPNLTFSTLTVSNMSPEDSSIYLCSVEGLELGYTFGSGTRLTVV.

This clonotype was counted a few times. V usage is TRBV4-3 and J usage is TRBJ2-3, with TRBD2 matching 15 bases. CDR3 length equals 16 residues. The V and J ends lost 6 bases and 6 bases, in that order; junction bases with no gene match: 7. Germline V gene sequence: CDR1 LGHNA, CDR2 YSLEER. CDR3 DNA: TGCGCCAGCAGGGCAGGGACTAGCGGGGGGCAGGATACGCAGTATTTT. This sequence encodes CASRAGTSGGQDTQYF.

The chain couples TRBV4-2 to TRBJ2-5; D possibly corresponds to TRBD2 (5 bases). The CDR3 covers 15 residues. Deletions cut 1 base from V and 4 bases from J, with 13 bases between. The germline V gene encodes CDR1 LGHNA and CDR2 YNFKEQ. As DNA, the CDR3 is TGTGCCAGCAGCCAAGTCGGAGGTGCGGTAGAGACCCAGTACTTC. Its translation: CASSQVGGAVETQYF.

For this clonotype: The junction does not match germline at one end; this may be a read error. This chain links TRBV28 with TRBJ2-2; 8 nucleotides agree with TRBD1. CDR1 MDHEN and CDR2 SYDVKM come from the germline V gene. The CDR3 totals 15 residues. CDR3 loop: CASIQLGTGTEELFF. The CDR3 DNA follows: TGTGCCAGCATCCAACTTGGGACAGGAACCGAGGAGCTGTTTTTT.

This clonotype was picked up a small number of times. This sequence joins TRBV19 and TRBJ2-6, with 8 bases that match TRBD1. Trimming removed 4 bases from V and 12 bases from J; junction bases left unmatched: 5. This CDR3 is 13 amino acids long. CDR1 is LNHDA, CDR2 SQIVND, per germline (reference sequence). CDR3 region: CASSTGQGGVLTF. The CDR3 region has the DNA TGTGCCAGTAGTACCGGACAGGGAGGCGTCCTGACTTTC.

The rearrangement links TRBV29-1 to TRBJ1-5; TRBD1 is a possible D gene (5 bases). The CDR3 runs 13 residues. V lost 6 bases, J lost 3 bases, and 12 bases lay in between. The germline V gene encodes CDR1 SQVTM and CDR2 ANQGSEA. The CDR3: CSVGDGINQPQHF. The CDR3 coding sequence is TGCAGCGTGGGGGACGGAATCAATCAGCCCCAGCATTTT.

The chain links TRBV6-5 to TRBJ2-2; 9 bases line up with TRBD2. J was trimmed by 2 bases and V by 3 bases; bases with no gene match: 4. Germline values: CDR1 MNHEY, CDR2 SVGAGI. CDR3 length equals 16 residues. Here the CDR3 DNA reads TGTGCCAGCAGTTATCGACTAGCGGTAAACACCGGGGAGCTGTTTTTT. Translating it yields CASSYRLAVNTGELFF.

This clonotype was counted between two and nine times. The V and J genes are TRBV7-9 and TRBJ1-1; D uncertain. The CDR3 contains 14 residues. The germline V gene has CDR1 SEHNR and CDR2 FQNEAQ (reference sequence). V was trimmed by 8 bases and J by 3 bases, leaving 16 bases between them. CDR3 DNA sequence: TGTGCCAGCTCGCCGTCTCGGTGGGACACTGAAGCTTTCTTT. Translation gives CASSPSRWDTEAFF. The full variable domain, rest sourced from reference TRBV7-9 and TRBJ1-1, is DTGVSQNPRHKITKRGQNVTFRCDPISEHNRLYWYRQTLGQGPEFLTYFQNEAQLEKSRLLSDRFSAERPKGSFSTLEIQRTEQGDSAMYLCASSPSRWDTEAFFGQGTRLTVV.

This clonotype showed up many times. CDR3 DNA: TGTGCCAGCGTGGGATCCTACACAGATACGCAGTATTTT. Encoded protein: CASVGSYTDTQYF. The rearrangement uses TRBV6-5 and TRBJ2-3; D gene uncertain. The CDR3 has 13 amino acids. V lost 8 bases, J lost 2 bases, and 11 bases lay in between. Germline assignment: CDR1 MNHEY and CDR2 SVGAGI.

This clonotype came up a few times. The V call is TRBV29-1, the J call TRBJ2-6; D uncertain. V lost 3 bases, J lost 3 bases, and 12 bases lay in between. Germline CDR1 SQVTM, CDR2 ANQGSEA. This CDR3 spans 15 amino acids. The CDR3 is CSVDSGLHGANVLTF. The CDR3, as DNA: TGCAGCGTTGATTCCGGGTTGCATGGGGCCAACGTCCTGACTTTC. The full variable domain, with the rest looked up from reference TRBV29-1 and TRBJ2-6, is SAVISQKPSRDICQRGTSLTIQCQVDSQVTMMFWYRQQPGQSLTLIATANQGSEATYESGFVIDKFPISRPNLTFSTLTVSNMSPEDSSIYLCSVDSGLHGANVLTFGAGSRLTVL.

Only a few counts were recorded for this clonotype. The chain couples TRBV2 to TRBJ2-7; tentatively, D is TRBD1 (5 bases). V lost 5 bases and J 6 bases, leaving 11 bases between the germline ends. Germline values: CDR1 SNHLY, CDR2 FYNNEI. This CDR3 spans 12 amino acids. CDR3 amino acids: CASSPGRAEQYV. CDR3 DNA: TGTGCCAGCAGTCCCGGCAGGGCCGAGCAGTACGTC.

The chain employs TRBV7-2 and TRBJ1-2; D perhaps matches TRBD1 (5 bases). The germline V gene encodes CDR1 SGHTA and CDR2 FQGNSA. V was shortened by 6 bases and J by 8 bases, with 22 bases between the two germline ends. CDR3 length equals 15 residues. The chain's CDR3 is CASRSPGGVLGGYTF. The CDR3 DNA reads TGTGCCAGCAGATCGCCGGGGGGGGTCCTGGGCGGCTACACCTTC.

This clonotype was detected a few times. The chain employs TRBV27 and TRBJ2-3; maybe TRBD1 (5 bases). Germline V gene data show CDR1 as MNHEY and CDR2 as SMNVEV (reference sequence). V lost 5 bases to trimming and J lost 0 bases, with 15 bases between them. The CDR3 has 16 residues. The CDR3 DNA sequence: TGTGCCAGCAGTCCCCCCCTGCAGGGCAGCACAGATACGCAGTATTTT. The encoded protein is CASSPPLQGSTDTQYF.

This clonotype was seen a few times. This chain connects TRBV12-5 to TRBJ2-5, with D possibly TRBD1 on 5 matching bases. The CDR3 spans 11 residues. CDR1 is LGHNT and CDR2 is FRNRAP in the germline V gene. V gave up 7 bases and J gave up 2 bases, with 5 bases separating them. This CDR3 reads CASAGQETQYF. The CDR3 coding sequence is TGTGCTAGTGCAGGGCAAGAGACCCAGTACTTC.

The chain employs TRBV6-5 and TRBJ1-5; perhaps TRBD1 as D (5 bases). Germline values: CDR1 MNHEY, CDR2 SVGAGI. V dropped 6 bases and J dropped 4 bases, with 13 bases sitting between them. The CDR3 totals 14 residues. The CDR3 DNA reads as TGTGCCAGCAGCCGCTCCGGGGGGAATCAGCCCCAGCATTTT. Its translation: CASSRSGGNQPQHF.

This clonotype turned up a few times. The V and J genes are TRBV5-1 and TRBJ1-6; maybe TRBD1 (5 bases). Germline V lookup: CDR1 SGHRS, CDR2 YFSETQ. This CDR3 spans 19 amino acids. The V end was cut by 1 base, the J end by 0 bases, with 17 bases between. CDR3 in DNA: TGCGCCAGCAGCTTGATTGGGGCCGATGATAGCTCCTATAATTCACCCCTCCACTTT. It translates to CASSLIGADDSSYNSPLHF.

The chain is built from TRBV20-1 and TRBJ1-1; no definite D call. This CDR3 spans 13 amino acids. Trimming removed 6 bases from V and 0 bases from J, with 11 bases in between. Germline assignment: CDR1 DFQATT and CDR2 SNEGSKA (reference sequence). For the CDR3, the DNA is TGCAGTGCCGAGGGCGTACTGAACACTGAAGCTTTCTTT. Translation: CSAEGVLNTEAFF.

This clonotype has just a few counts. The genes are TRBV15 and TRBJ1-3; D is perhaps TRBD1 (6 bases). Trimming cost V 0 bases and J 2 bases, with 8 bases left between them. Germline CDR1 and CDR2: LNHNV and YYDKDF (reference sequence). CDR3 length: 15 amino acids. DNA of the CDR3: TGTGCCACCAGCAGAGAAAGGACAGCTGGAAACACCATATATTTT. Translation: CATSRERTAGNTIYF. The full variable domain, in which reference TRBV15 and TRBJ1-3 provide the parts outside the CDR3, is DAMVIQNPRYQVTQFGKPVTLSCSQTLNHNVMYWYQQKSSQAPKLLFHYYDKDFNNEADTPDNFQSRRPNTSFCFLDIRSPGLGDTAMYLCATSRERTAGNTIYFGEGSWLTVV.